Listed here are 26 T cell receptor beta chains from one sample, sequenced in a study of vaccination effects on CD4 cells after COVID-19. This table comes from immunoSEQ multiplex PCR, and its TCRdb copy is limited to in-frame clones, with some not included. The sample has around 30,000 clones, roughly two thirds seen once. Before sequencing, viral peptide pools were used by the ViraFEST assay to expand antigen-specific CD4+ T cells. Cultured cells yielded isolated CD4+ T cells after approximately nine days. Participants received two doses of either the BNT162b2 or mRNA-1273 vaccine. These receptors' antigens are unknown. Sequenced here: CD4+ T cells from PBMCs cultured with HCoV-229E spike peptides, sampled after COVID-19 vaccination. The receptors stem from a human donor who received a COVID-19 vaccine.

The genes are TRBV6-5 and TRBJ1-6; D is possibly TRBD1 (6 bases). CDR3 length: 11 amino acids. V was pared by 8 bases and J by 11 bases, with 10 bases between. Germline CDR1 reads MNHEY; CDR2 reads SVGAGI. The CDR3: CASGTMTPLHF. The CDR3 DNA sequence: TGTGCCAGCGGGACAATGACACCCCTCCACTTT.

CDR3: CASSVAVGQGTRRPRKLFF. The CDR3 DNA reads TGTGCCAGCAGCGTAGCAGTGGGGCAGGGTACGCGCCGTCCTCGGAAACTGTTTTTT. This sequence joins TRBV9 and TRBJ1-4; possibly TRBD1 for D (5 bases). Germline V gives CDR1 SGDLS, CDR2 YYNGEE. The CDR3 totals 19 residues. Trimming left V 0 bases short and J 11 bases short, with 29 bases between.

This clone appeared once. V and J are TRBV27 and TRBJ2-5, with D perhaps matching TRBD1 or TRBD2 (5 bases each). V lost 3 bases, J lost 0 bases, and 11 bases lay in between. Germline-derived CDR1 and CDR2 are MNHEY and SMNVEV (reference sequence). This CDR3 is 15 amino acids long. The CDR3 region is CASSLIRGYQETQYF. In nucleotides, the CDR3 is TGTGCCAGCAGTTTGATCCGGGGCTACCAAGAGACCCAGTACTTC.

The gene calls are TRBV6-6 and TRBJ2-3; 8 nucleotides agree with TRBD2. J gave up 0 bases and V 6 bases, and 20 bases lay outside the gene matches. Germline assignment: CDR1 MNHNY and CDR2 SVGAGI (reference sequence). The CDR3 runs 20 residues. The DNA for the CDR3 is TGTGCCAGCAGCAACTGGTTGCGGAGGGAACTAGCGGCCAGCACAGATACGCAGTATTTT. This sequence encodes CASSNWLRRELAASTDTQYF.

The V call is TRBV6-5, the J call TRBJ2-7, with D unresolved. Trimming took off 0 bases at V and 5 bases at J, with 14 bases between the two ends. CDR1 is MNHEY and CDR2 is SVGAGI in the germline V gene. The CDR3 covers 15 residues. The chain's CDR3 is CASSYSINSDDEQYF. The CDR3, as DNA: TGTGCCAGCAGTTACTCGATTAATAGTGATGACGAGCAGTACTTC.

This rearrangement joins TRBV19 to TRBJ1-5; no clear D gene. This CDR3 is built from 16 residues. The V gene's germline CDR1 is LNHDA and CDR2 SQIVND (reference sequence). Deletions cut 5 bases from V and 2 bases from J, with 16 bases between. CDR3 nucleotides: TGTGCCAGTAGTCCCCAGAGCGGCGGTCGCAATCAGCCCCAGCATTTT. This gives the protein CASSPQSGGRNQPQHF.

The chain recombines TRBV6-5 with TRBJ1-2, with 8 positions matching TRBD1. V was clipped by 7 bases and J by 4 bases; unmatched bases: 11. This CDR3 region has 15 residues. Germline lookup yields CDR1 MNHEY and CDR2 SVGAGI. CDR3 region: CASKLGQDIFYGYTF. The CDR3 nucleotides are TGTGCCAGCAAACTGGGACAGGACATATTCTATGGCTACACCTTC.

Remarks on this clone: Other DNA sequences within the sample encode an identical CDR3. V and J are TRBV5-6 and TRBJ1-2; weak D call: TRBD1 (5 bases). CDR1 SGHDT and CDR2 YYEEEE come from the germline V gene. The CDR3 is 14 amino acids. With 1 base removed from V and 2 bases from J, the gap between germline ends came to 9 bases. The CDR3 is CASSLQGTNYGYTF. The CDR3 DNA reads as TGTGCCAGCAGCTTGCAGGGCACGAACTATGGCTACACCTTC.

The chain employs TRBV5-4 and TRBJ2-6; D possibly corresponds to TRBD2 (7 bases). V gave up 4 bases and J gave up 0 bases, with 14 bases separating them. CDR1 and CDR2 (germline): SGHNT, YYREEE (reference sequence). The CDR3 is 17 amino acids. The CDR3 protein is CASSPGGRISGANVLTF. The CDR3 nucleotides are TGTGCCAGCAGCCCGGGGGGCAGGATCTCTGGGGCCAACGTCCTGACTTTC.

The chain employs TRBV6-5 and TRBJ2-1, with TRBD1 matching over 8 bases. Germline loops: CDR1 MNHEY, CDR2 SVGAGI. The CDR3 has 14 amino acids. V was pared by 6 bases and J by 1 base, with 2 bases of the junction left unmatched. The CDR3 DNA sequence: TGTGCCAGCAGAGGGACAGGTTCCTACAATGAGCAGTTCTTC. This encodes CASRGTGSYNEQFF.

J is TRBJ1-2 and V is TRBV10-3, with D perhaps TRBD1 (6 bases). CDR3 size: 16 residues. Trimming pared 6 bases from V and 5 bases from J, leaving 22 bases between. Germline CDR1 reads ENHRY; CDR2 reads SYGVKD. This chain's CDR3 is CAIRPRSGVDGYGYTF. In nucleotides, the CDR3 is TGTGCCATCAGACCCAGGTCAGGGGTGGATGGATATGGCTACACCTTC.

V and J are TRBV6-1 and TRBJ2-7; D might be TRBD1 or TRBD2, each matching 5 bases. Deletions cut 2 bases from V and 2 bases from J, with 22 bases between. Germline V gene sequence: CDR1 MNHNS, CDR2 SASEGT. CDR3 size: 18 residues. The CDR3 DNA is TGTGCCAGCAGTGAATGGTCCAATTCCGGGACCTCAACCTACGAGCAGTACTTC. It codes for CASSEWSNSGTSTYEQYF.

This chain links TRBV25-1 with TRBJ2-5, with D tentatively TRBD1 (6 bases). V was pared by 5 bases and J by 1 base, with 14 bases between. CDR3 length: 15 amino acids. CDR1 is MGHDK, CDR2 SYGVNS, per germline. CDR3 bases: TGTGCCAGCAGTCTAGGGGGAGTGACCCAAGAGACCCAGTACTTC. This encodes CASSLGGVTQETQYF.

The chain has TRBV7-2 and TRBJ2-7; no definite D call. V was shortened by 2 bases and J by 3 bases, with 5 bases between the two germline ends. The CDR3 sequence is 12 residues long. Per the germline V gene, CDR1 is SGHTA and CDR2 is FQGNSA. DNA of the CDR3: TGTGCCAGCAGCTTATCCGGCTACGAGCAGTACTTC. Amino acids: CASSLSGYEQYF.

J is TRBJ1-5 and V is TRBV5-4; no reliable D call. CDR3 length equals 14 residues. Germline V gene lookup returns CDR1 SGHNT and CDR2 YYREEE (reference sequence). The ends were cut back, 2 bases at V and 6 bases at J, with 12 bases in the middle. CDR3 protein: CASSFAQRPQPQHF. The CDR3 DNA reads TGTGCCAGCAGCTTTGCGCAGCGACCTCAGCCCCAGCATTTT. The complete variable domain, with remaining parts taken from reference TRBV5-4 and TRBJ1-5, reads ETGVTQSPTHLIKTRGQQVTLRCSSQSGHNTVSWYQQALGQGPQFIFQYYREEENGRGNFPPRFSGLQFPNYSSELNVNALELDDSALYLCASSFAQRPQPQHFGDGTRLSIL.

The chain employs TRBV28 and TRBJ1-2; possible D gene TRBD1, 6 bases. There are 15 residues in the CDR3. V lost 4 bases to trimming and J lost 2 bases, with 14 bases between them. The germline CDR1 and CDR2 sequences are MDHEN and SYDVKM. CDR3 nucleotides: TGTGCCAGCAGTTGGGGGCATGTACCCAACTATGGCTACACCTTC. It encodes CASSWGHVPNYGYTF.

The sample holds a few counts of this clone. The chain uses TRBV19 and TRBJ1-5, with TRBD1 identical over 8 bases. This CDR3 is 14 amino acids long. Germline lookup yields CDR1 LNHDA and CDR2 SQIVND (reference sequence). Trimming took 7 bases from V and 5 from J; bases not matched to a gene: 7. The CDR3 DNA follows: TGTGCCAGTACCCTCGACAGGGGACATCAGCCCCAGCATTTT. This codes for CASTLDRGHQPQHF.

The rearrangement joins TRBV7-9 to TRBJ2-5; tentatively, D is TRBD2 (6 bases). CDR3 length: 14 residues. Trimming cost V 2 bases and J 4 bases, with 11 bases left between them. Germline V gene sequence: CDR1 SEHNR, CDR2 FQNEAQ (reference sequence). The CDR3 nucleotides are TGTGCCAGCAGCTTATTCGGGGGTCCAGAGACCCAGTACTTC. Translated: CASSLFGGPETQYF.

This chain joins TRBV6-5 and TRBJ1-2, with TRBD1 matching over 7 bases. V shed 4 bases, J shed 5 bases, and the junction held 10 bases outside the gene matches. The CDR3 spans 15 residues. The germline CDR1 and CDR2 sequences are MNHEY and SVGAGI. This CDR3 is CASSFDGTVTYGYTF. The CDR3 region has the DNA TGTGCCAGCAGTTTCGACGGGACAGTCACGTATGGCTACACCTTC.

This chain connects TRBV6-1 to TRBJ2-1; D perhaps matches TRBD1 (6 bases). Trimming pared 2 bases from V and 8 bases from J, leaving 28 bases between. CDR3 length: 19 amino acids. Germline V gene data show CDR1 as MNHNS and CDR2 as SASEGT. The CDR3 DNA follows: TGTGCCAGCAGTGAATGGATCCGGTTGAAGGGGGTCAGCGTAGATGAGCAGTTCTTC. Translating it yields CASSEWIRLKGVSVDEQFF.

This clone was observed a few times. The rearrangement uses TRBV5-1 and TRBJ1-6; D not certain. The V end was cut by 1 base, the J end by 5 bases, with 4 bases between. CDR3 size: 13 residues. In germline, CDR1 is SGHRS, CDR2 YFSETQ. CDR3 DNA sequence: TGCGCCAGCAGCTTGACCAATAATTCACCCCTCCACTTT. Protein: CASSLTNNSPLHF.

This clone was seen only once. J is TRBJ1-5 and V is TRBV6-2 or TRBV6-3; 8 nucleotides line up with TRBD1. The CDR3 is 18 residues long. After removal of 2 bases from V and 3 bases from J, the junction contained 12 bases not matched to a gene. The germline V gene has CDR1 MNHEY and CDR2 SVGEGT. The CDR3 DNA reads TGTGCCAGCAGTTACGGGGGCTCGACAGGGGCGATCAATCAGCCCCAGCATTTT. It translates to CASSYGGSTGAINQPQHF.

V gene TRBV7-9 combines with J gene TRBJ2-1; 13 bases agree with TRBD2. Germline lookup yields CDR1 SEHNR and CDR2 FQNEAQ (reference sequence). CDR3 length equals 17 residues. The V segment lost 1 base and the J segment 3 bases; nucleotides outside the gene matches: 3. The CDR3 nucleotides are TGTGCCAGCAGCTTAGGGGGGACTAGCGGGGTCTACAATGAGCAGTTCTTC. Translation gives CASSLGGTSGVYNEQFF.

The CDR3 loop reads CASSRDGETQYF. In nucleotides, the CDR3 is TGTGCCAGCAGTCGAGATGGAGAGACGCAGTATTTT. The rearrangement uses TRBV12-3 or TRBV12-4 and TRBJ2-3, with D unresolved. V shed 5 bases and J shed 9 bases, with 12 bases lying between them. CDR3 length: 12 amino acids.

The gene calls are TRBV29-1 and TRBJ1-1; D possibly corresponds to TRBD1 (6 bases). V was pared by 6 bases and J by 1 base, with 15 bases between. CDR3 size: 14 residues. CDR1 is SQVTM and CDR2 is ANQGSEA in the germline V gene. As DNA, the CDR3 is TGCAGCGTCCATGGACAGCGGTGGAACACTGAAGCTTTCTTT. This translates into CSVHGQRWNTEAFF. The entire variable domain, with the rest obtained from reference TRBV29-1 and TRBJ1-1, is as follows: SAVISQKPSRDICQRGTSLTIQCQVDSQVTMMFWYRQQPGQSLTLIATANQGSEATYESGFVIDKFPISRPNLTFSTLTVSNMSPEDSSIYLCSVHGQRWNTEAFFGQGTRLTVV.

The rearrangement links TRBV5-1 to TRBJ1-1, with 8 bases lining up with TRBD1. This CDR3 contains 13 residues. V lost 8 bases to trimming and J lost 7 bases; unmatched junction nucleotides: 10. CDR1 and CDR2 (germline): SGHRS, YFSETQ. The CDR3: CASTPGGADEAFF. Here the CDR3 DNA reads TGCGCCAGTACCCCAGGGGGCGCGGATGAAGCTTTCTTT.